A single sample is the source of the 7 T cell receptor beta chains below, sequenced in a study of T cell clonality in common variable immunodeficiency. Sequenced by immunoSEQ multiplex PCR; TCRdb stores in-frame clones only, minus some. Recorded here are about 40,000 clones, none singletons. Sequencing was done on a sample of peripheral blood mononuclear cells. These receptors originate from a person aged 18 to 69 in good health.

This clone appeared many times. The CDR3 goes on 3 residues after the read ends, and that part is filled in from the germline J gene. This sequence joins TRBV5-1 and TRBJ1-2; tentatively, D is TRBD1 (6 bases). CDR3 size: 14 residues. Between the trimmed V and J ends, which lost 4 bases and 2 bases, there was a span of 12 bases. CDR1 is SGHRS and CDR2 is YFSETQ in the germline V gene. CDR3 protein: CASSTGQTNYGYTF. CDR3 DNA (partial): TGCGCCAGCAGCACGGGACAAACAAACTATGGC. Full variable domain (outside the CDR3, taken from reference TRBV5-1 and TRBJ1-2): KAGVTQTPRYLIKTRGQQVTLSCSPISGHRSVSWYQQTPGQGLQFLFEYFSETQRNKGNFPGRFSGRQFSNSRSEMNVSTLELGDSALYLCASSTGQTNYGYTFGSGTRLTVV.

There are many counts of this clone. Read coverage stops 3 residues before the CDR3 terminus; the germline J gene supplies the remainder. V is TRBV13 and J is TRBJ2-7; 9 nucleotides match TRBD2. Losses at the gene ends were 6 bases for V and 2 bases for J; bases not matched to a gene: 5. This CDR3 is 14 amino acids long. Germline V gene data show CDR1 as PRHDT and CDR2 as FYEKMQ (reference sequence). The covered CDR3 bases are TGTGCCAGCAGTGCTGAGCGGGGGGCCTACGAG. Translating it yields CASSAERGAYE. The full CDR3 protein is CASSAERGAYEQYF.

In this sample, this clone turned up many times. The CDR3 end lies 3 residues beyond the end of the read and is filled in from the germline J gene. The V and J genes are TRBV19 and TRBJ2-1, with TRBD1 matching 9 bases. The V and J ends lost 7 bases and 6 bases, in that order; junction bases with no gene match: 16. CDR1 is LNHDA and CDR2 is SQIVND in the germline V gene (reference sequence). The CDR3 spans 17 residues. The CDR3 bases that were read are TGTGCCAGTACCTCCGATACAGGGGGCTTACTCCCCAATGAG. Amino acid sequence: CASTSDTGGLLPNE. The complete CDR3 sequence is CASTSDTGGLLPNEQFF.

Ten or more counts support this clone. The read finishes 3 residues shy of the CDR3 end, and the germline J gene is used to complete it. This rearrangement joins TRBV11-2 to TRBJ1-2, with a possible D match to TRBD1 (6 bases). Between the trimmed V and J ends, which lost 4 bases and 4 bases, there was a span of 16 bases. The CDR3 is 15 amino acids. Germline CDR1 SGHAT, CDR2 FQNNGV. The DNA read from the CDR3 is TGTGCCAGCAGCTCTACAGGGCCTCCCTTCTATGGC. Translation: CASSSTGPPFYG. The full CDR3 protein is CASSSTGPPFYGYTF.

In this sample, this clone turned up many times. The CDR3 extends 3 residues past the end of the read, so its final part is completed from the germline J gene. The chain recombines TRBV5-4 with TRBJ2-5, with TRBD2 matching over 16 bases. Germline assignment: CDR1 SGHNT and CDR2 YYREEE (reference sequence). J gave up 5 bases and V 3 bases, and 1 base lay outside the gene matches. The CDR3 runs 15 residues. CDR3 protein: CASSWGLAGGETQYF. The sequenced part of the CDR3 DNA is TGTGCCAGCAGCTGGGGACTAGCGGGGGGGGAGACC.

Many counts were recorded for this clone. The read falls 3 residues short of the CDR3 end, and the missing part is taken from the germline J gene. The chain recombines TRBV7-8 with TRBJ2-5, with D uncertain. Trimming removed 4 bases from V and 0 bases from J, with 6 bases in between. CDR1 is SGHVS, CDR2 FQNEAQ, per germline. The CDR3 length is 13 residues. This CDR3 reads CASSSLYQETQYF. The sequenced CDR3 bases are TGTGCCAGCAGCTCCCTGTACCAAGAGACC.

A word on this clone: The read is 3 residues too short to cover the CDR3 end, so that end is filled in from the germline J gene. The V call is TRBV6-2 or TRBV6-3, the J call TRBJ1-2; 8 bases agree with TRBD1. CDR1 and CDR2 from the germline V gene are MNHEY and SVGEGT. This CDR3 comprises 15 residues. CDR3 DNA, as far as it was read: TGTGCCAGCAATGGACAGGGTAGGGCCTTTTGGGAC. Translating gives CASNGQGRAFWD. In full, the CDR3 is CASNGQGRAFWDYTF.